The rows below give T cell receptor beta chains drawn from one sample of a study of regulatory T cells in long-lasting Graves disease. From the multiplex PCR reads, TCRdb called clonotypes with MiXCR, one entry per CDR3 protein. The table includes roughly 520,000 distinct CDR3 sequences, around 12% detected once. These same records also appear under a second study, on T cells in Graves' hyperthyroidism and ophthalmopathy.

This specimen was peripheral blood mononuclear cells (PBMCs), taken at new diagnosis, from a patient treated with antithyroid drugs. Every receptor here comes from a woman aged 25 to 45 with Graves disease. CDR3s include the opening cysteine and the closing phenylalanine or tryptophan. D genes are given only for firm matches. Rows give clone size only sometimes, using once, few, many, or a class for an expanded clone.

V gene	J gene	D gene	clone size	CDR3 protein	CDR3 DNA
TRBV29-1	TRBJ2-1	-	few	CSVPEPYNEQFF	TGCAGCGTCCCGGAACCCTACAATGAGCAGTTCTTC
TRBV11-3	TRBJ1-2	-	many	CASSLETGRGYGYTF	TGTGCCAGCAGCTTAGAAACGGGGCGCGGCTATGGCTACACCTTC
TRBV28	TRBJ1-1	-	many	CASSSRSPPGEAFF	TGTGCCAGCAGTTCGCGAAGCCCCCCCGGTGAAGCTTTCTTT
TRBV29-1	TRBJ2-1	TRBD2	few	CSVDALLAGWLGEQFF	TGCAGCGTTGACGCCCTCCTAGCGGGATGGTTAGGTGAGCAGTTCTTC
TRBV28	TRBJ1-2	-	many	CATSDYGYTF	TGTGCTACGTCCGACTATGGCTACACCTTC
TRBV20-1	TRBJ2-2	-	few	CSARPENTGELFF	TGCAGTGCTAGACCAGAAAACACCGGGGAGCTGTTTTTT
TRBV2	TRBJ2-7	-	-	CASKWRAESYEQYF	TGTGCCAGCAAATGGAGGGCTGAGTCTTACGAGCAGTACTTC
TRBV2	TRBJ2-7	TRBD1	many	CASRGQELYEQYF	TGTGCCAGCAGGGGACAGGAACTATACGAGCAGTACTTC
TRBV28	TRBJ2-3	-	-	CASGSYGQVLDTQYF	TGTGCCAGCGGTAGTTATGGCCAAGTTCTCGATACGCAGTATTTT
TRBV4-1	TRBJ2-1	TRBD2	-	CASSQDAGGAQFF	TGCGCCAGCAGCCAAGATGCGGGAGGGGCACAGTTCTTC
TRBV27	TRBJ2-5	-	-	CASSFWGLGETQYF	TGTGCCAGCAGTTTCTGGGGGCTGGGGGAGACCCAGTACTTC
TRBV4-1	TRBJ1-1	TRBD1	few	CASSQVLRTGNEAFF	TGCGCCAGCAGCCAAGTTCTTCGGACAGGGAACGAAGCTTTCTTT
TRBV29-1	TRBJ1-1	-	-	CSGGTHTEAFF	TGCAGCGGTGGGACGCACACTGAAGCTTTCTTT
TRBV19	TRBJ1-5	-	few	CASRTLTATQNQPQHF	TGTGCCAGTAGAACACTCACCGCCACACAAAATCAGCCCCAGCATTTT
TRBV15	TRBJ2-7	-	-	CATSTGTPPYEQYF	TGTGCCACCAGCACCGGGACCCCTCCTTACGAGCAGTACTTC
TRBV27	TRBJ2-7	-	many	CASSFGRGYEQYF	TGTGCCAGCAGCTTCGGCAGGGGCTACGAGCAGTACTTC
TRBV3-1	TRBJ2-4	-	-	CASSQAGVAIQYF	TGTGCCAGCAGCCAAGCCGGGGTGGCCATTCAGTACTTC
TRBV6-5	TRBJ1-5	TRBD1	many	CASSYRTGNQPQHF	TGTGCCAGCAGTTACCGGACAGGGAATCAGCCCCAGCATTTT
TRBV7-9	TRBJ1-6	-	few	CASSHPAYNSPLHF	TGTGCCAGCAGCCACCCAGCTTATAATTCACCCCTCCACTTT
TRBV13	TRBJ2-1	-	many	CASSFRGGSEQFF	TGTGCCAGCAGCTTTCGCGGAGGAAGTGAGCAGTTCTTC
TRBV7-2	TRBJ1-4	-	many	CASSTQAGSEKLFF	TGTGCCAGCAGCACCCAAGCGGGGAGTGAAAAACTGTTTTTT
TRBV24-1	TRBJ2-1	TRBD1	-	CATSPTGQGFIEQFF	TGTGCCACCAGCCCTACCGGACAGGGGTTTATTGAGCAGTTCTTC
TRBV29-1	TRBJ2-4	TRBD1	many	CSVRTGLKNIQYF	TGCAGCGTACGGACAGGGCTTAAAAACATTCAGTACTTC
TRBV27	TRBJ2-5	TRBD1	many	CASSPTGTGKETQYF	TGTGCCAGCAGTCCGACCGGGACAGGGAAAGAGACCCAGTACTTC
TRBV9	TRBJ2-3	TRBD1	many	CASSPLRGKADTQYF	TGTGCCAGCAGCCCCCTCAGGGGGAAGGCAGATACGCAGTATTTT
TRBV19	TRBJ1-2	-	many	CASTYRQRSYGYTF	TGTGCCAGTACCTACCGACAACGCAGCTATGGCTACACCTTC
TRBV28	TRBJ2-7	-	many	CASSYGTLTEPSYEQYF	TGTGCCAGCAGTTACGGGACGCTAACGGAGCCCTCCTACGAGCAGTACTTC
TRBV2	TRBJ1-2	-	many	CASSEIGRSYGYTF	TGTGCCAGCAGTGAAATCGGGCGTAGCTATGGCTACACCTTC
TRBV12-3/TRBV12-4	TRBJ1-5	TRBD1	many	CASSPQTGRPNQPQHF	TGTGCCAGCAGTCCTCAGACAGGGAGACCCAATCAGCCCCAGCATTTT
TRBV2	TRBJ1-1	-	-	CASIGGFEAFF	TGTGCCAGCATTGGGGGGTTTGAAGCTTTCTTT
TRBV10-3	TRBJ2-1	TRBD1	many	CAISKPGTGVGNEQFF	TGTGCCATCAGTAAACCCGGGACAGGGGTAGGCAATGAGCAGTTCTTC
TRBV10-1	TRBJ2-2	-	-	CASSDSRSTGELFF	TGCGCCAGCAGTGATAGCAGGAGCACCGGGGAGCTGTTTTTT
TRBV20-1	TRBJ2-6	-	-	CSASSLSGANVLTF	TGCAGTGCTAGTAGCCTCTCTGGGGCCAACGTCCTGACTTTC
TRBV28	TRBJ2-3	-	many	CASSPQFSSTDTQYF	TGTGCCAGCAGTCCCCAATTCTCTTCCACAGATACGCAGTATTTT
TRBV5-1	TRBJ2-5	TRBD1	many	CASSPGTALQETQYF	TGCGCCAGCAGCCCGGGGACAGCCCTCCAAGAGACCCAGTACTTC
TRBV12-3/TRBV12-4	TRBJ2-3	-	many	CATRWGDTQYF	TGTGCCACTAGGTGGGGGGATACGCAGTATTTT
TRBV10-3	TRBJ2-1	TRBD2	many	CAISEPGLVNEQFF	TGTGCCATCAGTGAGCCGGGACTAGTGAATGAGCAGTTCTTC
TRBV6-5	TRBJ2-1	-	many	CASSSNIGPPGYNEQFF	TGTGCCAGCAGTTCCAATATCGGGCCACCTGGGTACAATGAGCAGTTCTTC
TRBV10-3	TRBJ2-1	-	many	CAISDTLYNEQFF	TGTGCCATCAGTGATACCTTATACAATGAGCAGTTCTTC
TRBV7-9	TRBJ2-7	TRBD1	-	CASSLIVGTGAYEQYF	TGTGCCAGCAGCTTAATAGTCGGGACAGGAGCCTACGAGCAGTACTTC
TRBV7-2	TRBJ1-1	-	-	CASSLYSGYGTEAFF	TGTGCCAGCAGCTTATATTCAGGGTACGGCACTGAAGCTTTCTTT
TRBV29-1	TRBJ2-1	-	few	CSVAWSLNEQFF	TGCAGCGTTGCGTGGTCACTCAATGAGCAGTTCTTC
TRBV7-9	TRBJ2-7	TRBD2	many	CASSHSGRGYEQYF	TGTGCCAGCAGCCACAGCGGGAGAGGGTACGAGCAGTACTTC
TRBV30	TRBJ2-1	TRBD2	-	CASLGFSGGSYNEQSF	TGTGCCTCCCTAGGATTCAGCGGGGGCTCCTACAATGAGCAGTCCTTC
TRBV6-2/TRBV6-3	TRBJ1-1	TRBD1	-	CASSSPGTGSTEAFF	TGTGCCAGCAGCTCCCCTGGGACAGGGAGCACTGAAGCTTTCTTT
TRBV18	TRBJ1-1	TRBD1	many	CASSLTGDTEAFF	TGTGCCAGCAGCTTAACAGGGGACACTGAAGCTTTCTTT
TRBV2	TRBJ2-5	-	many	CASSDGQLRGTIQETQYF	TGTGCCAGCAGTGACGGACAGCTAAGGGGGACTATTCAAGAGACCCAGTACTTC
TRBV7-2	TRBJ1-1	-	many	CASSLPGSRAFF	TGTGCCAGCAGCCTTCCAGGGTCCAGAGCTTTCTTT
TRBV15	TRBJ2-5	-	many	CATSRDIAYQETQYF	TGTGCCACCAGCAGAGATATAGCGTACCAAGAGACCCAGTACTTC
TRBV28	TRBJ1-2	-	many	CASSFQRASFNYGYTF	TGTGCCAGCAGTTTCCAAAGAGCAAGCTTTAACTATGGCTACACCTTC
TRBV7-9	TRBJ2-3	TRBD2	many	CASSFTLAGSTDTQYF	TGTGCCAGCAGCTTCACACTAGCGGGTAGCACAGATACGCAGTATTTT
TRBV5-1	TRBJ1-1	-	many	CASSRERASGEAFF	TGCGCCAGCAGCCGGGAGAGGGCAAGCGGTGAAGCTTTCTTT
TRBV6-1	TRBJ1-6	-	-	CASSLSGTNGWNSPLHF	TGTGCCAGCAGCCTGTCCGGGACAAACGGTTGGAATTCACCCCTCCACTTT
TRBV19	TRBJ2-1	-	-	CASSIAGDAGYEQFF	TGTGCCAGTAGTATAGCAGGGGACGCGGGGTATGAGCAGTTCTTC